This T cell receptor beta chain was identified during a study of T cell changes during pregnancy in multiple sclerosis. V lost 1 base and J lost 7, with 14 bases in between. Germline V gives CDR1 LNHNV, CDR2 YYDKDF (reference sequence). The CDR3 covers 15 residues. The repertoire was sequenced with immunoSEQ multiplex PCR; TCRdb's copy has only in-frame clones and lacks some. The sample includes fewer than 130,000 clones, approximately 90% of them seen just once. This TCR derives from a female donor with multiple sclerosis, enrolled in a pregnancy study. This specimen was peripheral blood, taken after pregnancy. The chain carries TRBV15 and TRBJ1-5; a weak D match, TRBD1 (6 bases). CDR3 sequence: CATSRGDPGAQPQHF. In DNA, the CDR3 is TGTGCCACCAGCAGAGGAGATCCAGGGGCCCAGCCCCAGCATTTT. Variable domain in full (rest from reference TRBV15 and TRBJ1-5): DAMVIQNPRYQVTQFGKPVTLSCSQTLNHNVMYWYQQKSSQAPKLLFHYYDKDFNNEADTPDNFQSRRPNTSFCFLDIRSPGLGDTAMYLCATSRGDPGAQPQHFGDGTRLSIL.